This is a list of T cell receptor beta chains from one sample in a study of OX40 agonist ivuxolimab in advanced cancers. Method: immunoSEQ multiplex PCR; TCRdb's copy keeps in-frame clones and lacks some. The sample has tens of thousands of clones, about 85% seen once. The sample consisted of CD4+ or CD8+ T cells sorted from blood, taken in a trial of the OX40 agonist ivuxolimab. Source of these receptors: an adult with an advanced solid tumor such as melanoma, head and neck, liver or kidney cancer. Each CDR3 is given with its conserved first and last residue. A D gene is named only where the DNA matches it firmly. Size values are once, few and many counts, or a class for expanded clones, and some rows have none.

TRBJ2-3,.,TRBV30,.,CAWSVQGYTQYF,TGTGCCTGGAGTGTACAGGGTTATACGCAGTATTTT
TRBJ2-3,.,TRBV5-1,.,CATNDGGPTDTQYF,TGCGCCACCAACGACGGGGGACCCACAGATACGCAGTATTTT
TRBJ2-1,TRBD2,TRBV5-8,.,CASSFFRGLAGAQYNEQFF,TGTGCCAGCAGCTTTTTTAGGGGACTAGCGGGGGCACAATACAATGAGCAGTTCTTC
TRBJ1-1,TRBD1,TRBV13,.,CASSFNLGQPNTEAFF,TGTGCCAGCAGCTTTAACCTGGGACAGCCCAACACTGAAGCTTTCTTT
TRBJ2-7,.,TRBV5-8,.,CASSPSMGWDPYF,TGTGCCAGCAGCCCCTCTATGGGGTGGGATCCTTACTTC
TRBJ2-7,TRBD2,TRBV5-5,.,CASTLGGGQTTYEQYF,TGTGCCAGCACCCTGGGGGGAGGGCAGACAACCTACGAGCAGTACTTC
TRBJ2-1,TRBD2,TRBV7-8,.,CASSLARGGYEQFF,TGTGCCAGCAGCTTAGCGCGGGGGGGGTATGAGCAGTTCTTC
TRBJ2-7,.,TRBV4-1,few,CASSQDGRAATTYEQYF,TGCGCCAGCAGCCAAGATGGTCGAGCGGCCACCACCTACGAGCAGTACTTC
TRBJ1-2,.,TRBV28,.,CASSAQRYGYTF,TGTGCCAGCAGTGCCCAACGTTATGGCTACACCTTC
TRBJ2-1,.,TRBV20-1,.,CSATKVEQFF,TGCAGTGCAACTAAGGTTGAGCAGTTCTTC
TRBJ2-1,.,TRBV4-2,.,CASSQEVIPPYNEQFF,TGTGCCAGCAGCCAAGAAGTAATTCCCCCCTACAATGAGCAGTTCTTC
TRBJ2-6,.,TRBV19,.,CATGENSGANVLTF,TGTGCCACCGGGGAAAACTCTGGGGCCAACGTCCTGACTTTC
TRBJ1-1,.,TRBV6-5,once,CASSAPKNTEAFF,TGTGCCAGCAGTGCCCCAAAGAACACTGAAGCTTTCTTT
TRBJ2-5,.,TRBV15,.,CATSRDPTVTQYF,TGTGCCACCAGCAGAGATCCTACGGTGACCCAGTACTTC
TRBJ1-2,.,TRBV21-1,few,CASSKDPGSDCGYTF,TGTGCCAGCAGCAAAGATCCAGGGTCCGACTGTGGCTACACCTTC
TRBJ1-5,TRBD1,TRBV10-3,.,CAISPRGGNQPQHF,TGTGCCATCAGTCCCAGGGGGGGAAATCAGCCCCAGCATTTT
TRBJ1-1,.,TRBV7-9,.,CASRGRFIQNTEAFF,TGTGCCAGCCGAGGGAGATTTATCCAGAACACTGAAGCTTTCTTT
TRBJ1-1,TRBD1,TRBV10-1,.,CASRGPGQQQNMNTEAFF,TGCGCCAGCAGGGGGCCGGGACAGCAGCAAAACATGAACACTGAAGCTTTCTTT
TRBJ2-7,TRBD2,TRBV6-1,.,CASSVLGGTYEQYF,TGTGCCAGCAGCGTTTTGGGGGGGACCTACGAGCAGTACTTC
TRBJ2-3,.,TRBV7-3,.,CASSLGFPDTQYF,TGTGCCAGCAGCTTGGGTTTCCCAGATACGCAGTATTTT
TRBJ1-2,.,TRBV19,.,CASTDGTLRGYTF,TGTGCCAGTACTGACGGAACTCTCCGTGGCTACACCTTC
TRBJ1-3,.,TRBV9,once,CASSKAGAYSGNTIYF,TGTGCCAGCAGCAAGGCAGGGGCATACTCTGGAAACACCATATATTTT
TRBJ1-5,.,TRBV7-9,.,CASSLEGSNQPQHF,TGTGCCAGCAGCTTAGAGGGGAGCAATCAGCCCCAGCATTTT
TRBJ2-1,TRBD1,TRBV11-1,.,CASSTGTGDSNEQFF,TGTGCCAGCAGCACCGGGACAGGGGACTCCAATGAGCAGTTCTTC
TRBJ1-1,.,TRBV28,.,CASSLETTRTEAFF,TGTGCCAGCAGTTTAGAAACTACAAGGACTGAAGCTTTCTTT
TRBJ2-1,.,TRBV10-3,.,CAISDWSGEYNEQFF,TGTGCCATCAGTGATTGGTCAGGGGAGTACAATGAGCAGTTCTTC
TRBJ2-7,.,TRBV5-6,.,CASSSLQTYEQYF,TGTGCCAGCAGCTCATTGCAGACCTACGAGCAGTACTTC
TRBJ2-2,.,TRBV7-3,.,CASSLTGSARTGELFF,TGTGCCAGCAGCTTAACAGGGTCAGCTAGGACCGGGGAGCTGTTTTTT
TRBJ1-1,.,TRBV6-6,once,CASSNAGNMNTEAFF,TGTGCCAGCAGTAACGCCGGGAACATGAACACTGAAGCTTTCTTT
TRBJ1-5,.,TRBV30,few,CAWTSTGFNQPQHF,TGTGCCTGGACAAGCACAGGTTTCAATCAGCCCCAGCATTTT
TRBJ2-7,TRBD1,TRBV5-1,.,CASRPRQGYEQYF,TGCGCCAGCCGACCTAGACAGGGATACGAGCAGTACTTC
TRBJ1-6,.,TRBV7-3,.,CASSNTGHSPLHF,TGTGCCAGCAGCAACACGGGGCATTCACCCCTCCACTTT
TRBJ2-6,.,TRBV19,.,CASSPIIRGSGANVLTF,TGTGCCAGTAGTCCGATAATTCGGGGGTCTGGGGCCAACGTCCTGACTTTC
TRBJ2-1,.,TRBV5-1,.,CASSGSSFEQFF,TGCGCCAGCAGCGGGTCTAGCTTTGAGCAGTTCTTC
TRBJ1-6,.,TRBV6-1,.,CASAPGVAYNSPLHF,TGTGCCAGCGCCCCGGGAGTAGCCTATAATTCACCCCTCCACTTT
TRBJ1-1,.,TRBV6-4,few,CASSDSGQGRNTEAFF,TGTGCCAGCAGTGACTCCGGGCAGGGTCGGAACACTGAAGCTTTCTTT
TRBJ1-2,.,TRBV28,.,CASSLTGARYGYTF,TGTGCCAGCAGCCTTACGGGGGCAAGATATGGCTACACCTTC
TRBJ2-5,.,TRBV19,few,CASSIQGQTQYF,TGTGCCAGTAGTATACAGGGGCAGACCCAGTACTTC
TRBJ1-2,TRBD1,TRBV28,.,CASRGTGEIPDYGYTF,TGTGCCAGCAGAGGGACAGGGGAAATTCCGGACTATGGCTACACCTTC
TRBJ2-7,.,TRBV30,.,CAWRIQGNPTYEQYF,TGTGCCTGGAGGATACAGGGTAATCCCACCTACGAGCAGTACTTC
TRBJ2-1,.,TRBV14,.,CASSLDGGYNEQFF,TGTGCCAGCAGCCTAGACGGGGGTTACAATGAGCAGTTCTTC
TRBJ2-1,.,TRBV10-3,.,CAISEEWQGNNEQFF,TGTGCCATCAGTGAGGAGTGGCAGGGAAACAATGAGCAGTTCTTC
TRBJ2-3,TRBD2,TRBV28,.,CASGTSGESTDTQYF,TGTGCCAGCGGGACTAGCGGGGAGAGCACAGATACGCAGTATTTT
TRBJ2-4,TRBD1,TRBV7-2,once,CASSLATGQGEDIQYF,TGTGCCAGCAGCTTAGCCACGGGACAGGGGGAGGACATTCAGTACTTC
TRBJ1-4,.,TRBV5-6,.,CASSRRQGRPNEKLFF,TGTGCCAGCAGCCGGAGGCAGGGGCGACCTAATGAAAAACTGTTTTTT
TRBJ1-1,.,TRBV4-1,.,CASSRLEDTEAFF,TGCGCCAGCAGTCGGCTGGAGGACACTGAAGCTTTCTTT
TRBJ2-1,.,TRBV5-4,.,CASSRIGVGEGFF,TGTGCCAGCAGCCGGATAGGGGTGGGAGAGGGGTTCTTC
TRBJ2-5,.,TRBV10-2,.,CASSPWGQETQYF,TGCGCCAGCTCTCCTTGGGGGCAAGAGACCCAGTACTTC
TRBJ1-1,TRBD1,TRBV11-2,.,CASSFGQGAGEAFF,TGTGCCAGCAGCTTCGGACAGGGGGCGGGTGAAGCTTTCTTT
TRBJ1-4,.,TRBV5-1,few,CASSLSAATNEKLFF,TGCGCCAGCAGCTTGTCAGCTGCAACTAATGAAAAACTGTTTTTT
TRBJ2-3,.,TRBV30,.,CAWTLALPGDTQYF,TGTGCCTGGACCCTAGCCTTGCCGGGAGATACGCAGTATTTT
TRBJ2-1,TRBD2,TRBV5-1,.,CASSLGLAGGNEQFF,TGCGCCAGCAGCCTGGGACTAGCGGGAGGGAATGAGCAGTTCTTC
TRBJ1-4,TRBD1,TRBV28,.,CASSGTANEKLFF,TGTGCCAGCAGTGGGACAGCTAATGAAAAACTGTTTTTT
TRBJ2-3,TRBD1,TRBV14,few,CASSQVRQGPDTQYF,TGTGCCAGCAGCCAAGTCCGACAGGGCCCAGATACGCAGTATTTT
TRBJ2-2,TRBD2,TRBV5-1,few,CASSNGLAVNTGELFF,TGCGCCAGCAGCAACGGACTAGCGGTAAACACCGGGGAGCTGTTTTTT
TRBJ2-7,TRBD2,TRBV29-1,few,CSVDVAGVTEQYF,TGCAGCGTTGATGTAGCGGGAGTAACCGAGCAGTACTTC
TRBJ1-3,.,TRBV5-1,.,CASSPVPEIGNTIYF,TGCGCCAGCAGCCCCGTGCCGGAAATTGGAAACACCATATATTTT
TRBJ2-7,TRBD1,TRBV5-1,.,CASSWGQGARYEQYF,TGCGCCAGCAGCTGGGGACAGGGGGCGCGATACGAGCAGTACTTC
TRBJ2-6,.,TRBV6-1,.,CATGQGAGANVLTF,TGTGCCACCGGGCAGGGAGCTGGGGCCAACGTCCTGACTTTC
TRBJ2-7,TRBD2,TRBV5-1,.,CASSLVGGSSGSYEQYF,TGCGCCAGCAGCTTGGTTGGGGGTAGTAGCGGGAGTTACGAGCAGTACTTC